This TCR beta chain was sequenced for a study of beta chain features in type 1 diabetes. Germline CDR1 SGHAT, CDR2 FQNNGV. The CDR3 has 14 residues. Trimming cost V 3 bases and J 0 bases, with 8 bases left between them. The table lists this clone with a few counts. Antigen specificity is unknown. The study reverse transcribed the entire isolated RNA, so it sequenced expressed TCRB transcripts. Clones were read by immunoSEQ multiplex PCR, and TCRdb kept only the in-frame ones, dropping some. The sample contains about 150,000 clones, roughly 48% of which appear only once. Whole-study results and caveats: TCRB CDR3 length was moderately but significantly reduced in all four CD4+ subsets of Type 1 diabetes patients.

The sequence came from a young man in good health. Material: Tregs from blood. The chain has TRBV11-2 and TRBJ2-5; D ambiguous. CDR3 nucleotides: TGTGCCAGCAGCTTTTCTACGTACCAAGAGACCCAGTACTTC. This gives the protein CASSFSTYQETQYF. Full variable domain (remainder filled in from reference TRBV11-2 and TRBJ2-5): EAGVAQSPRYKIIEKRQSVAFWCNPISGHATLYWYQQILGQGPKLLIQFQNNGVVDDSQLPKDRFSAERLKGVDSTLKIQPAKLEDSAVYLCASSFSTYQETQYFGPGTRLLVL.